The 8 T cell receptor beta chains in this list originate from one sample, sequenced in a study of shared clonotypes between healthy human individuals. The method was immunoSEQ multiplex PCR; TCRdb's version includes in-frame clones alone and lacks a portion of them. The sample gives roughly 1,500,000 clones, approximately 98.5% of which show up once; about 0.35% is in the top ten. Sequenced sample: naive CD4+ T cells sorted from blood. This sample's subset: CD45RA+ positively selected. The origin of the receptors is a man aged 25-40 years in good health.

The chain uses TRBV5-1 and TRBJ2-2; maybe TRBD2 (5 bases). The CDR3 sequence is 14 residues long. V was trimmed by 5 bases and J by 0 bases, leaving 8 bases between them. CDR1 and CDR2 from the germline V gene are SGHRS and YFSETQ. For the CDR3, the DNA is TGCGCCAGCAGGAGGGATTCGAACACCGGGGAGCTGTTTTTT. The encoded protein is CASRRDSNTGELFF.

This chain connects TRBV2 to TRBJ1-2; D possibly corresponds to TRBD1 (5 bases). CDR3 length: 14 amino acids. V lost 7 bases, J lost 4 bases, and 16 bases lay in between. Per the germline V gene, CDR1 is SNHLY and CDR2 is FYNNEI. CDR3 nucleotides: TGTGCCAGCATCCGGGACCCCAGGACCTATGGCTACACCTTC. Translating it yields CASIRDPRTYGYTF.

In regard to this clone: Other DNA sequences in the same sample also yield this CDR3. The rearrangement joins TRBV9 to TRBJ1-1; D is uncertain. CDR1 and CDR2 (germline): SGDLS, YYNGEE. Deletions cut 0 bases from V and 4 bases from J, with 7 bases between. This CDR3 is 13 amino acids long. CDR3 sequence: CASSVVSGTEAFF. CDR3 DNA sequence: TGTGCCAGCAGCGTAGTAAGCGGCACTGAAGCTTTCTTT.

The rearrangement links TRBV6-6 to TRBJ2-1, with D possibly being TRBD1 (7 bases). CDR3 size: 16 residues. The V gene lost 2 bases and the J gene lost 6 bases, with 17 bases spanning the gap. Germline CDR1 and CDR2: MNHNY and SVGAGI (reference sequence). CDR3 nucleotide sequence: TGTGCCAGCAGTTACACCACCGCGGGACAGCCCAATGAGCAGTTCTTC. Translating it yields CASSYTTAGQPNEQFF.

This clone was recorded once. The J gene is TRBJ2-2, the V gene TRBV18; tentative D call: TRBD1 (6 bases). V was pared by 3 bases and J by 0 bases, with 8 bases between. The CDR3 is 15 amino acids. CDR1 and CDR2 from the germline V gene are KGHSH and LQKENI. CDR3 nucleotides: TGTGCCAGCTCACCCACAGGGTCGAACACCGGGGAGCTGTTTTTT. Amino acids: CASSPTGSNTGELFF.

As to this clone: This same CDR3 is encoded by further DNA sequences in the sample. This chain joins TRBV5-1 and TRBJ2-1; 11 nucleotides match TRBD2. This CDR3 region has 15 residues. Per germline, CDR1 SGHRS and CDR2 YFSETQ. V was pared by 4 bases and J by 3 bases, with 3 bases of the junction left unmatched. The CDR3 here is CASSQGLAGYNEQFF. In DNA form, the CDR3 reads TGCGCCAGCAGCCAAGGACTAGCGGGCTACAATGAGCAGTTCTTC.

The chain is built from TRBV6-1 and TRBJ2-7, with D unclear. The CDR3 length is 15 residues. V lost 6 bases, J lost 3 bases, and 18 bases lay in between. CDR1 is MNHNS and CDR2 is SASEGT in the germline V gene. CDR3: CASSAPAVQGYEQYF. The DNA of the CDR3 is TGTGCCAGCAGCGCACCCGCGGTTCAAGGCTACGAGCAGTACTTC.

The genes are TRBV2 and TRBJ1-2; TRBD1 agrees at 9 bases. This CDR3 is 13 amino acids long. Trimming cost V 9 bases and J 0 bases; bases outside gene matches: 2. CDR1 is SNHLY and CDR2 is FYNNEI in the germline V gene. CDR3 sequence reads: CARDRGPNYGYTF. CDR3 in DNA: TGTGCCAGGGACAGGGGTCCTAACTATGGCTACACCTTC.